This TCR beta chain was captured in a study of blood T cell repertoires in COVID-19. Background on the study: The United States, Italy and Spain provided the acute and convalescent COVID-19 samples. Sample material is recorded as cDNA or gDNA derived from T cells, B-cell-depleted T cells, or PBMCs.

Generated by immunoSEQ multiplex PCR, the TCRdb table keeps only in-frame clones and is missing some. The data show around 320,000 clones, 87% seen once. Sequencing input: peripheral blood. The receptor's source is a man aged 18 to 29 with active or convalescent COVID-19.

CDR3 sequence reads: CASSVLAVTYNEQFF. In DNA form, the CDR3 reads TGTGCCAGTAGTGTCCTAGCGGTTACCTACAATGAGCAGTTCTTC. The chain is built from TRBV19 and TRBJ2-1, with TRBD2 matching over 7 bases. The germline CDR1 and CDR2 sequences are LNHDA and SQIVND (reference sequence). This CDR3 comprises 15 residues. With V trimmed by 5 bases and J by 2 bases, 6 bases remained unmatched.